This T cell receptor (beta chain) appears in the sequencing data of a study of blood T cell repertoires in COVID-19. Study background: PBMCs, B-cell-depleted T cells, or T cells provided the cDNA or gDNA that made up the material.

Individuals drawn from about 26 US areas were about 18 to 89 years old. Under the authors' procedure: Reference gene primers were amplified, and this amplification served to estimate nucleated cell counts. Using immunoSEQ multiplex PCR, the repertoire was profiled, and TCRdb retains in-frame clones only, with some absent. That table is the source of V, J and clone size, and D and trimming were worked out from the DNA. The table includes under 200,000 clones, 82% detected once. This receptor was obtained from a woman in her fifties or sixties with acute COVID-19. The sequencing sample was made of PBMCs or T cells enriched from blood (not recorded which).

CDR3 sequence (DNA): TGTGCCAGCAGCTTTGAGTCCAGGGGCCATGGTGGCGAGCAGTACTTC. Amino acids: CASSFESRGHGGEQYF. This rearrangement joins TRBV14 to TRBJ2-7; the D gene is possibly TRBD1 (6 bases). The V gene lost 5 bases and the J gene lost 6 bases, with 23 bases spanning the gap. The CDR3 is made up of 16 amino acids. Germline assignment: CDR1 SGHDN and CDR2 FVKESK.